Listed here are 29 T cell receptor beta chains from one sample, sequenced in a study of beta chain features in type 1 diabetes. Expressed TCRB transcripts were sequenced because the isolated RNA had all been reverse transcribed beforehand. Assay used: immunoSEQ multiplex PCR; TCRdb lists only in-frame clones, some missing. The sample carries about 140,000 clones, 10% recorded once. The material sequenced was naive CD4+ T cells from blood. The receptors shown here come from a man younger than 35 in good health.

The chain joins TRBV20-1 to TRBJ2-1, with 8 bases aligning to TRBD1. CDR1 is DFQATT and CDR2 is SNEGSKA in the germline V gene (reference sequence). V dropped 6 bases and J dropped 12; count of bases not matched to a gene: 7. The CDR3 length is 11 residues. The CDR3 DNA sequence: TGCAGTGCACAGGACAGGGCCCGGCAGTTCTTC. Encoded protein: CSAQDRARQFF.

This clone was counted between two and nine times. The chain has TRBV18 and TRBJ1-5; 9 nucleotides line up with TRBD1. Trimming at V came to 5 bases and at J to 6 bases, leaving 8 bases not matched to a gene. The CDR3 covers 15 residues. CDR1 and CDR2 from the germline V gene are KGHSH and LQKENI. The CDR3 sequence is CASSIGQGRTQPQHF. The CDR3 nucleotides read TGTGCCAGCTCAATCGGACAGGGGAGGACTCAGCCCCAGCATTTT.

This chain uses TRBV5-5 with TRBJ1-6; 9 nucleotides align to TRBD1. This CDR3 has 16 residues. Trimming removed 4 bases from V and 4 bases from J; junction bases left unmatched: 6. In germline, CDR1 is SGHKS, CDR2 YYEKEE (reference sequence). CDR3 bases: TGTGCCAGCAGCAGGACAGGGGTCGAGTATAATTCACCCCTCCACTTT. This gives the protein CASSRTGVEYNSPLHF.

The V and J genes are TRBV7-2 and TRBJ2-3; 10 positions agree with TRBD2. The germline V gene has CDR1 SGHTA and CDR2 FQGNSA. The CDR3 loop spans 15 amino acids. With V trimmed by 2 bases and J by 4 bases, 3 bases remained unmatched. The CDR3 nucleotides are TGTGCCAGCAGCTTAAGAGCGGGGGGGCCAGATACGCAGTATTTT. Protein: CASSLRAGGPDTQYF.

This chain joins TRBV29-1 and TRBJ2-5, with 11 bases lining up with TRBD1. The length of the CDR3 is 14 residues. V shed 6 bases, J shed 4 bases, and the junction held 7 bases outside the gene matches. Germline CDR1 and CDR2: SQVTM and ANQGSEA. The CDR3 sequence: CSVRDRGSLETQYF. CDR3 bases: TGCAGCGTGCGGGACAGGGGGTCGTTAGAGACCCAGTACTTC.

The chain joins TRBV18 to TRBJ1-4; D unclear. This CDR3 region has 11 residues. V shed 4 bases and J shed 6 bases, with 3 bases lying between them. Germline V gene lookup returns CDR1 KGHSH and CDR2 LQKENI. Written as DNA, the CDR3 is TGTGCCAGCTCACTAGATGAAAAACTGTTTTTT. Encoded protein: CASSLDEKLFF.

This clone has only a few counts. The V call is TRBV29-1, the J call TRBJ1-6; TRBD1 is a possible D gene (5 bases). The CDR3 sequence is 13 residues long. The germline V gene has CDR1 SQVTM and CDR2 ANQGSEA. V lost 5 bases and J 3 bases, leaving 8 bases between the germline ends. CDR3 sequence: CSVRQYYNSPLHF. The CDR3 DNA is TGCAGCGTTCGACAGTACTATAATTCACCCCTCCACTTT.

In this sample, this clone turned up a few times. The chain has TRBV19 and TRBJ1-2; TRBD1 matches 8 bases. Germline V gene lookup returns CDR1 LNHDA and CDR2 SQIVND (reference sequence). J was trimmed by 7 bases and V by 4 bases; bases with no gene match: 8. The CDR3 runs 14 residues. This CDR3 reads CASSSPDREAGYTF. The CDR3 nucleotides read TGTGCCAGTAGTAGCCCGGACAGGGAGGCTGGCTACACCTTC. Full variable domain (missing parts from reference TRBV19 and TRBJ1-2): DGGITQSPKYLFRKEGQNVTLSCEQNLNHDAMYWYRQDPGQGLRLIYYSQIVNDFQKGDIAEGYSVSREKKESFPLTVTSAQKNPTAFYLCASSSPDREAGYTFGSGTRLTVV.

The V gene is TRBV7-2, the J gene TRBJ2-7, with 11 bases identical to TRBD2. J was trimmed by 7 bases and V by 2 bases; bases with no gene match: 10. The CDR3 is 16 amino acids. The germline V gene encodes CDR1 SGHTA and CDR2 FQGNSA. CDR3 amino acids: CASSLRLAGGGGEQYF. Here the CDR3 DNA reads TGTGCCAGCAGCTTAAGGCTAGCGGGGGGTGGTGGAGAGCAGTACTTC.

The sample holds many counts of this clone. The chain combines TRBV5-4 with TRBJ2-4; D possibly corresponds to TRBD2 (5 bases). V was shortened by 6 bases and J by 5 bases, with 12 bases between the two germline ends. In germline, CDR1 is SGHNT, CDR2 YYREEE (reference sequence). The CDR3 has 13 residues. CDR3 in amino acids: CASKPDWENIQYF. CDR3 DNA: TGTGCCAGCAAACCGGACTGGGAAAACATTCAGTACTTC.

This CDR3 is CASIAVPNEQFF. In nucleotides, the CDR3 is TGTGCCAGCATTGCGGTCCCCAATGAGCAGTTCTTC. The chain carries TRBV6-1 and TRBJ2-1, with D uncertain. Germline lookup yields CDR1 MNHNS and CDR2 SASEGT. V lost 7 bases, J lost 6 bases, and 10 bases lay in between. The CDR3 has 12 amino acids.

The V gene is TRBV19, the J gene TRBJ2-1; 8 nucleotides line up with TRBD1. Per germline, CDR1 LNHDA and CDR2 SQIVND (reference sequence). The CDR3 consists of 14 residues. Trimming cost V 10 bases and J 8 bases; bases outside gene matches: 13. The CDR3 loop reads CATKDQGARDEQFF. DNA of the CDR3: TGTGCCACCAAGGATCAGGGGGCGAGGGATGAGCAGTTCTTC. Looking up the rest from reference TRBV19 and TRBJ2-1 gives the full variable domain: DGGITQSPKYLFRKEGQNVTLSCEQNLNHDAMYWYRQDPGQGLRLIYYSQIVNDFQKGDIAEGYSVSREKKESFPLTVTSAQKNPTAFYLCATKDQGARDEQFFGPGTRLTVL.

In its sample, this clone was seen a few times. The chain is built from TRBV9 and TRBJ1-3; 8 bases agree with TRBD1. With 4 bases clipped from V and 7 bases from J, the junction kept 10 bases outside the gene matches. The CDR3 is 15 amino acids. The germline V gene has CDR1 SGDLS and CDR2 YYNGEE. The CDR3 DNA reads TGTGCCAGCAGCCCTTTGACAGGGGCGGAGAACACCATATATTTT. Amino acids: CASSPLTGAENTIYF.

The chain employs TRBV9 and TRBJ2-5, with D perhaps TRBD1 (6 bases). Germline V lookup: CDR1 SGDLS, CDR2 YYNGEE. The V end lost 3 bases, the J end lost 5 bases, and 14 bases lay between the germline ends. The CDR3 has 14 amino acids. The DNA of the CDR3 is TGTGCCAGCAGCGCCCAACAGGGACGGGAGACCCAGTACTTC. It encodes CASSAQQGRETQYF.

This clone has a handful of counts. This rearrangement joins TRBV2 to TRBJ1-3; D remains ambiguous. Germline CDR1 SNHLY, CDR2 FYNNEI. Trimming took off 3 bases at V and 7 bases at J, with 10 bases between the two ends. This CDR3 comprises 13 residues. The chain's CDR3 is CASSDRFSNTIYF. The CDR3 coding sequence is TGTGCCAGCAGTGACAGGTTTTCGAACACCATATATTTT.

This chain uses TRBV14 with TRBJ2-1; 9 nucleotides align to TRBD1. The CDR3 is 15 residues long. V was pared by 4 bases and J by 1 base, with 2 bases of the junction left unmatched. CDR1 is SGHDN, CDR2 FVKESK, per germline. CDR3 protein: CASSLDRGSYNEQFF. CDR3 coding DNA: TGTGCCAGCAGCCTAGACAGGGGGTCCTACAATGAGCAGTTCTTC. Full variable domain (rest looked up from reference TRBV14 and TRBJ2-1): EAGVTQFPSHSVIEKGQTVTLRCDPISGHDNLYWYRRVMGKEIKFLLHFVKESKQDESGMPNNRFLAERTGGTYSTLKVQPAELEDSGVYFCASSLDRGSYNEQFFGPGTRLTVL.

The V and J genes are TRBV9 and TRBJ2-1; tentatively, D is TRBD2 (6 bases). The CDR3 totals 12 residues. V dropped 4 bases and J dropped 6 bases, with 8 bases sitting between them. Germline CDR1 SGDLS, CDR2 YYNGEE. The CDR3 nucleotides read TGTGCCAGCAGCCGAGCGGGCAATGAGCAGTTCTTC. Translation gives CASSRAGNEQFF. Full variable domain (outside the CDR3, taken from reference TRBV9 and TRBJ2-1): DSGVTQTPKHLITATGQRVTLRCSPRSGDLSVYWYQQSLDQGLQFLIQYYNGEERAKGNILERFSAQQFPDLHSELNLSSLELGDSALYFCASSRAGNEQFFGPGTRLTVL.

This clone has more than one count but fewer than ten. The chain combines TRBV10-2 with TRBJ2-2; D gene uncertain. The germline CDR1 and CDR2 sequences are WSHSY and SAAADI. This CDR3 is 15 amino acids long. Between the trimmed V and J ends, which lost 4 bases and 5 bases, there was a span of 14 bases. The CDR3 protein is CASSVSGQVTGELFF. CDR3 DNA sequence: TGCGCCAGCAGTGTATCAGGTCAGGTAACCGGGGAGCTGTTTTTT.

In this sample, this clone turned up many times. The J gene is TRBJ1-6, the V gene TRBV18; weak D call: TRBD1 (5 bases). The CDR3 spans 13 residues. Between the trimmed V and J ends, which lost 2 bases and 7 bases, there was a span of 6 bases. CDR1 is KGHSH, CDR2 LQKENI, per germline. The DNA of the CDR3 is TGTGCCAGCTCACCAAACAGGAATTCACCCCTCCACTTT. This codes for CASSPNRNSPLHF.

In this sample, this clone turned up a few times. Here the CDR3 DNA reads TGTGCCAGCAGCTTAACCCTAAAGGGCTACACCTTC. The encoded protein is CASSLTLKGYTF. The J gene is TRBJ1-2, the V gene TRBV7-3; the D is unclear. Trimming stripped 0 bases from V and 8 bases from J, with 7 bases between. This CDR3 region has 12 residues. In germline, CDR1 is SGHTA, CDR2 FQGTGA.

The V call is TRBV13, the J call TRBJ2-3; D is ambiguous. V was shortened by 5 bases and J by 3 bases, with 9 bases between the two germline ends. Germline lookup yields CDR1 PRHDT and CDR2 FYEKMQ (reference sequence). This CDR3 is built from 13 residues. Written as DNA, the CDR3 is TGTGCCAGCAGCCCAACAGCTACAGATACGCAGTATTTT. Translating it yields CASSPTATDTQYF.

The V and J genes are TRBV5-1 and TRBJ2-2; the match to TRBD2 covers 8 bases. Trimming at V came to 0 bases and at J to 2 bases, leaving 3 bases not matched to a gene. The germline CDR1 and CDR2 sequences are SGHRS and YFSETQ. CDR3 length: 16 residues. CDR3 in amino acids: CASSLVSGANTGELFF. CDR3 nucleotides: TGCGCCAGCAGCTTGGTTAGCGGGGCTAACACCGGGGAGCTGTTTTTT.

The chain employs TRBV7-2 and TRBJ2-7, with TRBD1 identical over 7 bases. The junction had 12 bases not matched to a gene; V was cut back by 5 bases and J by 5 bases. Germline V gives CDR1 SGHTA, CDR2 FQGNSA. This CDR3 has 15 residues. The CDR3 sequence is CASSPPPTGFNEQYF. For the CDR3, the DNA is TGTGCCAGCAGCCCACCTCCGACAGGGTTCAACGAGCAGTACTTC.

The V call is TRBV9, the J call TRBJ2-5, with a possible D match to TRBD2 (5 bases). The CDR3 totals 15 residues. Trimming took off 4 bases at V and 2 bases at J, with 15 bases between the two ends. The germline gives CDR1 SGDLS, CDR2 YYNGEE. This CDR3 is CASSPRTGIQETQYF. CDR3 DNA: TGTGCCAGCAGCCCCCGCACGGGGATTCAAGAGACCCAGTACTTC.

This clone was recorded a few times. The genes are TRBV6-1 and TRBJ1-2, with unresolved D. Trimming removed 8 bases at V and 3 bases at J, with 4 bases between. The germline gives CDR1 MNHNS, CDR2 SASEGT. The CDR3 is 10 amino acids. The CDR3 spells CASRDYGYTF. The DNA for the CDR3 is TGTGCCAGCCGGGACTATGGCTACACCTTC.

This clone came up many times. The chain joins TRBV4-3 to TRBJ2-2, with 7 bases fitting TRBD2. The CDR3 consists of 15 residues. The germline V gene has CDR1 LGHNA and CDR2 YSLEER. Trimming removed 0 bases from V and 9 bases from J; junction bases left unmatched: 7. Written as DNA, the CDR3 is TGCGCCAGCAGCCAAGATGCGGGGGTGGCCCGGGAGCTGTTTTTT. Protein product: CASSQDAGVARELFF.

This clone was counted only a few times. The chain combines TRBV5-6 with TRBJ2-5, with a possible D match to TRBD1 (6 bases). The V end was cut by 4 bases, the J end by 2 bases, with 18 bases between. Germline V gene sequence: CDR1 SGHDT, CDR2 YYEEEE. The CDR3 is made up of 16 amino acids. The CDR3 sequence: CASSEIRRTEQETQYF. The CDR3 region has the DNA TGTGCCAGCAGCGAAATTCGCCGGACAGAACAAGAGACCCAGTACTTC.

This clone was seen only a few times. This rearrangement joins TRBV5-5 to TRBJ2-7; the match to TRBD1 covers 8 bases. From germline, CDR1 is SGHKS and CDR2 YYEKEE (reference sequence). V dropped 4 bases and J dropped 2; count of bases not matched to a gene: 8. CDR3 length equals 15 residues. The CDR3 nucleotides are TGTGCCAGCAGCCTCGGGGTGACAGGGGCCTACGAGCAGTACTTC. It codes for CASSLGVTGAYEQYF.

The chain carries TRBV7-2 and TRBJ2-3; D might be TRBD2 (7 bases). CDR3 length equals 17 residues. Germline loops: CDR1 SGHTA, CDR2 FQGNSA. The V end lost 2 bases, the J end lost 2 bases, and 17 bases lay between the germline ends. The CDR3 loop is CASSLFFAGATTDTQYF. The CDR3 DNA sequence: TGTGCCAGCAGCTTATTTTTCGCGGGGGCGACCACAGATACGCAGTATTTT.